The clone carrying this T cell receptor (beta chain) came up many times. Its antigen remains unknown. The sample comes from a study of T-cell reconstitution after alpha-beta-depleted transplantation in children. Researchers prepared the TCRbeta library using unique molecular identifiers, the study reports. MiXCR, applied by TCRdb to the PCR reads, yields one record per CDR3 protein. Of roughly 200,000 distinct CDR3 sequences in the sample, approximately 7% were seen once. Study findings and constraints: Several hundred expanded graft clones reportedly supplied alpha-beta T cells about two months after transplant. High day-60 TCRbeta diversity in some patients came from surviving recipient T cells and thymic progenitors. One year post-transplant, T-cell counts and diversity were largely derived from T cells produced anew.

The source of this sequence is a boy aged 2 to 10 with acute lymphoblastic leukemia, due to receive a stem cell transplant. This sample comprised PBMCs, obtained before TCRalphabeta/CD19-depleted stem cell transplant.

The CDR3 here is CASSQGELSGQFF. In nucleotides, the CDR3 is TGTGCCAGCAGCCAGGGGGAGTTGAGCGGACAGTTCTTC. The chain employs TRBV3-1 and TRBJ2-1; TRBD1 or TRBD2 may be the D gene (5 bases each). The length of the CDR3 is 13 residues. Trimming cost V 3 bases and J 13 bases, with 16 bases left between them. Per the germline V gene, CDR1 is LGHDT and CDR2 is YNNKEL (reference sequence).